These 19 T cell receptor beta chains came from one sample sequenced in a study of T cells in Graves' hyperthyroidism and ophthalmopathy. The TCR beta CDR3 regions underwent amplification using RNA transcripts as the source. A first-round RT-PCR of the TCR CDR3 used the HTBI primer set. TCRdb re-analysed the multiplex PCR reads in MiXCR, keeping a single row per CDR3 protein. The sample includes some 720,000 distinct CDR3 sequences, around 17% of them seen just once. Sequenced input: blood. The receptors shown here come from a man between 18 and 29 years old with Graves' hyperthyroidism.

Many counts were recorded for this clonotype. The rearrangement uses TRBV6-1 and TRBJ1-1; 7 bases are a match to TRBD1. The germline V gene encodes CDR1 MNHNS and CDR2 SASEGT. V gave up 8 bases and J gave up 4 bases; unmatched junction bases: 13. The CDR3 contains 15 residues. CDR3 bases: TGTGCCAGCGGTAAGGGGGCAGGGGCCTCCACTGAAGCTTTCTTT. This gives the protein CASGKGAGASTEAFF.

This clonotype has ten or more counts. The chain carries TRBV10-2 and TRBJ2-3; D gene ambiguous. The CDR3 runs to 10 residues. V lost 7 bases and J 4 bases, leaving 3 bases between the germline ends. The germline V gene encodes CDR1 WSHSY and CDR2 SAAADI. CDR3 nucleotides: TGCGCCAGCAACGCAGATACGCAGTATTTT. This translates into CASNADTQYF.

This clonotype was seen many times. V is TRBV27 and J is TRBJ2-1, with 13 bases identical to TRBD2. CDR3 length: 14 amino acids. After removal of 8 bases from V and 7 bases from J, the junction contained 5 bases not matched to a gene. From germline, CDR1 is MNHEY and CDR2 SMNVEV (reference sequence). In nucleotides, the CDR3 is TGTGCCAGCCTTAGGACTAGCGGGAGTAATGAGCAGTTCTTC. Translation: CASLRTSGSNEQFF.

This clonotype showed up just a few times. This chain connects TRBV20-1 to TRBJ2-5; TRBD1 agrees at 9 bases. V shed 4 bases, J shed 5 bases, and the junction held 5 bases outside the gene matches. The germline gives CDR1 DFQATT, CDR2 SNEGSKA (reference sequence). This CDR3 region has 13 residues. In nucleotides, the CDR3 is TGCAGTGCTAACAGGGGGCACGGGGAGACCCAGTACTTC. Its protein is CSANRGHGETQYF.

This clonotype was found many times. The V gene is TRBV7-9, the J gene TRBJ2-7; D gene uncertain. The CDR3 extends over 12 amino acids. From germline, CDR1 is SEHNR and CDR2 FQNEAQ (reference sequence). V lost 4 bases and J lost 4, with 8 bases in between. The CDR3 protein is CASSSARYEQYF. The DNA of the CDR3 is TGTGCCAGCAGCTCCGCGCGGTACGAGCAGTACTTC.

This clonotype was counted a few times. This chain links TRBV4-1 with TRBJ1-1, with D maybe TRBD1 (5 bases). The CDR3 spans 15 residues. Trimming cost V 4 bases and J 3 bases, with 15 bases left between them. From germline, CDR1 is MGHRA and CDR2 YSYEKL. Written as DNA, the CDR3 is TGCGCCAGCAGCCTACAAGGACGGGGGGACACTGAAGCTTTCTTT. It translates to CASSLQGRGDTEAFF.

This chain links TRBV5-1 with TRBJ2-3, with TRBD2 matching 10 bases. The germline gives CDR1 SGHRS, CDR2 YFSETQ. The CDR3 runs 20 residues. Losses at the gene ends were 1 base for V and 0 bases for J; bases not matched to a gene: 14. In DNA, the CDR3 is TGCGCCAGCAGCTTGTGGACTAGCGGAAGCCGAGTCCCTAGCACAGATACGCAGTATTTT. Translated: CASSLWTSGSRVPSTDTQYF.

The chain links TRBV7-8 to TRBJ2-7; D is possibly TRBD2 (5 bases). This CDR3 is built from 15 residues. With 5 bases removed from V and 4 bases from J, the gap between germline ends came to 18 bases. Germline CDR1 is SGHVS and CDR2 is FQNEAQ. CDR3 DNA: TGTGCCAGCAGCACCCGGCCGGAAGCGGCGTACGAGCAGTACTTC. Translation gives CASSTRPEAAYEQYF.

A few counts support this clonotype. The rearrangement links TRBV28 to TRBJ1-4; D perhaps matches TRBD1 (6 bases). Trimming left V 4 bases short and J 5 bases short, with 17 bases between. Per germline, CDR1 MDHEN and CDR2 SYDVKM. The CDR3 is 16 residues long. The CDR3 nucleotides are TGTGCCAGCAGTTCGGCCGGGCCAGGGGAGAATGAAAAACTGTTTTTT. Translated: CASSSAGPGENEKLFF.

This clonotype was observed a handful of times. The chain uses TRBV24-1 and TRBJ2-1; 7 bases line up with TRBD2. Germline values: CDR1 KGHDR, CDR2 SFDVKD. The CDR3 is 15 residues long. The junction had 6 bases not matched to a gene; V was cut back by 3 bases and J by 5 bases. CDR3 in amino acids: CATSDGRGLDNEQFF. For the CDR3, the DNA is TGTGCCACCAGTGATGGGAGGGGCCTGGACAATGAGCAGTTCTTC.

The sample holds many counts of this clonotype. J is TRBJ2-7 and V is TRBV2; TRBD1 agrees at 8 bases. With 7 bases clipped from V and 2 bases from J, the junction kept 7 bases outside the gene matches. Germline V gives CDR1 SNHLY, CDR2 FYNNEI. This CDR3 is built from 14 residues. CDR3 coding DNA: TGTGCCAGCAAAGAAACAGGGGGAACCTACGAGCAGTACTTC. Translation gives CASKETGGTYEQYF.

Only a few counts were recorded for this clonotype. The chain employs TRBV7-9 and TRBJ1-2; D uncertain. Germline CDR1 and CDR2: SEHNR and FQNEAQ (reference sequence). V was pared by 2 bases and J by 8 bases, with 15 bases between. The CDR3 contains 14 residues. The DNA for the CDR3 is TGTGCCAGCAGCTTATATGGCCCAGGAGGCGGCTACACCTTC. It codes for CASSLYGPGGGYTF.

This clonotype was observed many times. One end of the junction does not line up with germline, which may come from a read error. This chain connects TRBV7-9 to TRBJ2-3, with D maybe TRBD2 (5 bases). The CDR3 loop spans 15 amino acids. CDR1 is SEHNR and CDR2 is FQNEAQ in the germline V gene (reference sequence). For the CDR3, the DNA is TGTGCCAGCAGCCTAGCTTTCGGGAACACAGATACGCAGTATTTT. Encoded protein: CASSLAFGNTDTQYF.

This clonotype was detected many times. The chain uses TRBV4-1 and TRBJ2-7; the match to TRBD2 covers 9 bases. Germline V CDR1 and CDR2: MGHRA, YSYEKL. V was pared by 0 bases and J by 0 bases, with 3 bases of the junction left unmatched. CDR3 size: 16 residues. CDR3 amino acids: CASSQDETSGSYEQYF. The DNA for the CDR3 is TGCGCCAGCAGCCAAGACGAGACTAGCGGCTCCTACGAGCAGTACTTC.

As to this clonotype: The junction departs from germline at one end; a sequencing error may be responsible. The rearrangement joins TRBV12-3 or TRBV12-4 to TRBJ2-7; TRBD2 is a possible D gene (8 bases). The CDR3 spans 14 residues. Here the CDR3 reads CASSLTSGGGEQCF. The CDR3 region has the DNA TGTGCCAGCAGTCTCACTTCGGGAGGGGGCGAGCAGTGCTTC.

The V gene is TRBV28, the J gene TRBJ2-1, with TRBD2 matching 10 bases. V was pared by 6 bases and J by 6 bases, with 8 bases of the junction left unmatched. Germline assignment: CDR1 MDHEN and CDR2 SYDVKM. The CDR3 covers 15 residues. The CDR3, as DNA: TGTGCCAGCAGAAAGACTAGCGGGCTTTTCAATGAGCAGTTCTTC. Residues: CASRKTSGLFNEQFF.

This clonotype was seen at least ten times. The genes are TRBV20-1 and TRBJ2-5, with D tentatively TRBD2 (6 bases). CDR3 length: 15 amino acids. V lost 0 bases and J lost 2, with 13 bases in between. Germline values: CDR1 DFQATT, CDR2 SNEGSKA (reference sequence). The CDR3 here is CSARDPTSQQETQYF. CDR3 in DNA: TGCAGTGCTAGAGATCCTACTAGCCAACAAGAGACCCAGTACTTC.

This clonotype has just a few counts. The chain carries TRBV2 and TRBJ2-7; TRBD2 matches at 10 bases. The CDR3 runs 15 residues. V was pared by 11 bases and J by 3 bases, with 13 bases of the junction left unmatched. Germline V gives CDR1 SNHLY, CDR2 FYNNEI. CDR3 coding DNA: TGTGCCCCCCTCCCCGAGCTAGCGGGAGTCTACGAGCAGTACTTC. It translates to CAPLPELAGVYEQYF. Full variable domain (outside the CDR3, taken from reference TRBV2 and TRBJ2-7): EPEVTQTPSHQVTQMGQEVILRCVPISNHLYFYWYRQILGQKVEFLVSFYNNEISEKSEIFDDQFSVERPDGSNFTLKIRSTKLEDSAMYFCAPLPELAGVYEQYFGPGTRLTVT.

This rearrangement joins TRBV25-1 to TRBJ2-1; D unclear. CDR1 and CDR2 (germline): MGHDK, SYGVNS. Between the trimmed V and J ends, which lost 2 bases and 3 bases, there was a span of 14 bases. The CDR3 runs to 16 residues. The CDR3 loop is CASSESGPLFYNEQFF. The CDR3 DNA reads TGTGCCAGCAGTGAAAGTGGTCCCCTTTTCTACAATGAGCAGTTCTTC.